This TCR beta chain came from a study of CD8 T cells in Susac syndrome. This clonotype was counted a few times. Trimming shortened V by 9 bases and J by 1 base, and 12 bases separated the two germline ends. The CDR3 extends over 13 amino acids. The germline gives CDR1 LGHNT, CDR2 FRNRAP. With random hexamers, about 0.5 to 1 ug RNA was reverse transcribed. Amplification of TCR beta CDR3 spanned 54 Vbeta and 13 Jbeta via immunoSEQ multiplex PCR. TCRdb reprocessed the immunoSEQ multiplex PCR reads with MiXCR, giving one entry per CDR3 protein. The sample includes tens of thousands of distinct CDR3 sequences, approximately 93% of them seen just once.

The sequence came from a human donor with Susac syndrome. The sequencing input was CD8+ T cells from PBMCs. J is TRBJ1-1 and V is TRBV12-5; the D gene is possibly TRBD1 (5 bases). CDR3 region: CASARGWNTEAFF. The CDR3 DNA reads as TGTGCTAGCGCGAGGGGTTGGAACACTGAAGCTTTCTTT. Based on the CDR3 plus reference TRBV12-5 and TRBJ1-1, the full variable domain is DARVTQTPRHKVTEMGQEVTMRCQPILGHNTVFWYRQTMMQGLELLAYFRNRAPLDDSGMPKDRFSAEMPDATLATLKIQPSEPRDSAVYFCASARGWNTEAFFGQGTRLTVV.